This T cell receptor (beta chain) was recovered during a study of T cell repertoires in cytomegalovirus infection. The overall study: Public TCR beta signatures marked donors with CMV infection and the matching HLA. Findings and caveats of the study: Cumulative frequency (of public TCR beta family members) identified carriers of CMV plus the relevant HLA. Across the ex vivo response, the dominant clonotypes were HLA-C-restricted CMV-specific TCR beta clonotypes.

CDR1 is LNHDA, CDR2 SQIVND, per germline (reference sequence). This CDR3 contains 15 residues. One entry per CDR3 protein, called by TCRdb with MiXCR from the reads. The table shows just over 150,000 distinct CDR3 sequences, with less than 25% occurring only once. As concerns this clonotype: The antigen remains undetermined. The junction departs from the called germline gene at one end, perhaps through a read error.

This TCR derives from a human donor in good health (CMV status not recorded). Some clones in this sample may be carry-over from other donors' samples. Source material: PBMCs. The J gene is TRBJ1-5, the V gene TRBV19; D gene unclear. The CDR3, as DNA: TGTGCCAGTAGTCCGATCGGCGGGATCGGTCAGCCCCAGCAGTTT. This translates into CASSPIGGIGQPQQF.